The TCR beta chain under discussion was sequenced for a study of blood T cell repertoires in COVID-19. The overall study: Samples came from the United States, Italy and Spain, spanning acute and convalescent COVID-19. From T cells, B-cell-depleted T cells, or PBMCs came the material, which was cDNA or gDNA.

The CDR3 covers 15 residues. V dropped 4 bases and J dropped 0 bases, with 13 bases sitting between them. The germline V gene encodes CDR1 SGHRS and CDR2 YFSETQ. Per the original data handling: Estimated nucleated cell counts came from reference gene primer amplification. TCRdb's table, derived via immunoSEQ multiplex PCR, lists solely in-frame clones and lacks some. V, J and clone size are those of that table, while D and trimming were read from the DNA. The sample carries under 120,000 clones, around 83% recorded once. This clone was picked up one time. The V and J genes are TRBV5-1 and TRBJ1-2; D is uncertain. This clonotype was obtained from a human donor in a cohort sampled during active COVID-19. Sequencing input: peripheral blood. CDR3 nucleotides: TGCGCCAGCAGCCCCTCGTTCCCAGCTAACTATGGCTACACCTTC. This codes for CASSPSFPANYGYTF.